Presented here are 4 T cell receptor beta chains from one specimen sequenced in a study of blood T cell repertoires in COVID-19. Only in-frame clones appear in the TCRdb table, and some are missing; sequencing was by immunoSEQ multiplex PCR. The sample lists 200,000 to 250,000 clones, just under 90% occurring once. The sequenced sample consisted of peripheral blood. These receptors came from a man younger than 40 with COVID-19, enrolled during active disease.

The chain recombines TRBV2 with TRBJ2-2, with TRBD2 matching over 8 bases. J was trimmed by 2 bases and V by 8 bases; bases with no gene match: 4. Germline CDR1 is SNHLY and CDR2 is FYNNEI. The CDR3 covers 14 residues. CDR3 nucleotides: TGTGCCAGCCGGGGGGGGTCCAACACCGGGGAGCTGTTTTTT. This sequence encodes CASRGGSNTGELFF.

The CDR3 nucleotides are TGTGCCAGCAGTTACATCAAAGATACGCAGTATTTT. Protein product: CASSYIKDTQYF. The chain uses TRBV12-3 or TRBV12-4 and TRBJ2-3; D unclear. The CDR3 contains 12 residues. Trimming shortened V by 4 bases and J by 5 bases, and 7 bases separated the two germline ends.

J is TRBJ2-7 and V is TRBV28, with D tentatively TRBD1 (6 bases). Gene TRBJ2-5 matches the end of the DNA better, so the J call may be wrong. Germline V gene sequence: CDR1 MDHEN, CDR2 SYDVKM. There are 13 residues in the CDR3. DNA for the CDR3: TGTGCCAGCAGTTCCCAGGGGCCTTGGACCCAGTACTTC. Its protein product is CASSSQGPWTQYF.

The chain carries TRBV18 and TRBJ1-2, with a possible D match to TRBD1 (5 bases). Germline CDR1 KGHSH, CDR2 LQKENI. V was cut by 3 bases and J by 11 bases, with 25 bases left in between. The CDR3 consists of 16 residues. The chain's CDR3 is CASSPTGFGGASVYTF. CDR3 sequence (DNA): TGTGCCAGCTCACCGACCGGGTTCGGGGGAGCGTCGGTTTACACCTTC.